This T cell receptor beta chain stems from a study of early T cells in non-severe SARS-CoV-2 infection. At least ten counts were recorded for this clonotype. Tagging with unique molecular identifiers was applied to individual cDNA molecules. TCRdb ran MiXCR on the 5' RACE reads and lists one entry per CDR3 protein. The profile shows around 53,000 distinct CDR3 sequences, approximately 12% of them singletons. From germline, CDR1 is SNHLY and CDR2 FYNNEI. The CDR3 totals 13 residues. Trimming shortened V by 6 bases and J by 2 bases, and 10 bases separated the two germline ends. The sequenced sample was whole blood, obtained at baseline. The receptor was isolated from an adult who was a healthcare worker with PCR-confirmed SARS-CoV-2 infection or an uninfected control (not recorded which). J is TRBJ1-1 and V is TRBV2; a possible D gene is TRBD1 (5 bases). The CDR3 reads CASREGRNTEAFF. The CDR3 nucleotides are TGTGCCAGCAGAGAGGGGCGTAACACTGAAGCTTTCTTT.